Following are 3 T cell receptor beta chains from one sample sequenced in a study of blood T cell repertoires in COVID-19. TCRdb keeps only in-frame clones here, not all; method: immunoSEQ multiplex PCR. The table records 100,000 to 150,000 clones, over 80% of them present only once. Sequencing was carried out using peripheral blood. The receptors shown here come from a man aged 35-49 years with active or convalescent COVID-19.

The sample holds one count of this clone. The chain recombines TRBV7-9 with TRBJ1-1, with D perhaps TRBD1 (5 bases). Germline CDR1 SEHNR, CDR2 FQNEAQ (reference sequence). The CDR3 contains 15 residues. V was pared by 0 bases and J by 1 base, with 9 bases between. CDR3 bases: TGTGCCAGCAGCTTAGCGGGGGGTACGAACACTGAAGCTTTCTTT. It translates to CASSLAGGTNTEAFF.

The chain recombines TRBV7-2 with TRBJ2-1; possibly TRBD1 for D (6 bases). The CDR3 has 15 residues. Germline CDR1 reads SGHTA; CDR2 reads FQGNSA. Trimming took off 2 bases at V and 2 bases at J, with 10 bases between the two ends. This chain's CDR3 is CASSLSGATYNEQFF. The CDR3 bases are TGTGCCAGCAGCTTATCAGGGGCTACCTACAATGAGCAGTTCTTC.

The chain is built from TRBV5-1 and TRBJ2-3, with a possible D match to TRBD2 (5 bases). The germline V gene has CDR1 SGHRS and CDR2 YFSETQ. Deletions cut 1 base from V and 1 base from J, with 13 bases between. This CDR3 is 16 amino acids long. CDR3 nucleotides: TGCGCCAGCAGCTTGAGTTGGGGAGAGGGCACAGATACGCAGTATTTT. It codes for CASSLSWGEGTDTQYF. Together with reference TRBV5-1 and TRBJ2-3, the CDR3 gives the full variable domain: KAGVTQTPRYLIKTRGQQVTLSCSPISGHRSVSWYQQTPGQGLQFLFEYFSETQRNKGNFPGRFSGRQFSNSRSEMNVSTLELGDSALYLCASSLSWGEGTDTQYFGPGTRLTVL.